A single sample is the source of the 9 T cell receptor beta chains below, sequenced in a study of blood T cell repertoires in COVID-19. Sequenced by immunoSEQ multiplex PCR; TCRdb stores in-frame clones only, minus some. The sample yields 250,000 to 350,000 clones, 84% seen once. The specimen was peripheral blood. These TCRs come from a person aged 70 to 85 with COVID-19, enrolled during active disease.

The rearrangement joins TRBV11-1 to TRBJ2-1, with 7 bases lining up with TRBD2. CDR1 and CDR2 (germline): SGHAT, FQDESV (reference sequence). The CDR3 is 15 amino acids. J lost 5 bases, V lost 1 base, and 5 bases had no gene match. DNA of the CDR3: TGTGCCAGCAGCTTAGGGACTAGTACACACAATGAGCAGTTCTTC. Protein product: CASSLGTSTHNEQFF.

For this clone: The same CDR3 also results from other DNA sequences found in this sample. The V and J genes are TRBV19 and TRBJ1-2; D remains unclear. The V gene's germline CDR1 is LNHDA and CDR2 SQIVND (reference sequence). V was shortened by 2 bases and J by 5 bases, with 6 bases between the two germline ends. The CDR3 is made up of 12 amino acids. The CDR3 region has the DNA TGTGCCAGTAGTATATCCGTATATGGCTACACCTTC. Its translation: CASSISVYGYTF.

This clone occurred once. This chain uses TRBV19 with TRBJ2-2; maybe TRBD2 (5 bases). The germline gives CDR1 LNHDA, CDR2 SQIVND (reference sequence). The V end lost 2 bases, the J end lost 5 bases, and 6 bases lay between the germline ends. The CDR3 runs to 13 residues. CDR3: CASSISGTGELFF. CDR3 in DNA: TGTGCCAGTAGTATATCGGGAACCGGGGAGCTGTTTTTT.

The chain has TRBV20-1 and TRBJ2-1; no reliable D call. V dropped 3 bases and J dropped 2 bases, with 5 bases sitting between them. Germline-derived CDR1 and CDR2 are DFQATT and SNEGSKA (reference sequence). This CDR3 contains 12 residues. In nucleotides, the CDR3 is TGCAGTGCTAGTCGTCCCTACAATGAGCAGTTCTTC. This gives the protein CSASRPYNEQFF.

The gene calls are TRBV9 and TRBJ1-3, with D maybe TRBD1 (5 bases). Germline values: CDR1 SGDLS, CDR2 YYNGEE. The CDR3 spans 20 residues. V was trimmed by 0 bases and J by 0 bases, leaving 22 bases between them. The CDR3: CASSVELGGRVGTSGNTIYF. In DNA form, the CDR3 reads TGTGCCAGCAGCGTAGAGTTGGGGGGTAGGGTGGGAACCTCTGGAAACACCATATATTTT.

This chain links TRBV7-2 with TRBJ1-3; TRBD1 is a possible D gene (6 bases). Germline lookup yields CDR1 SGHTA and CDR2 FQGNSA. This CDR3 contains 15 residues. The germline V and J ends were trimmed by 2 bases and 4 bases, with 12 bases remaining between them. The chain's CDR3 is CASSLNRAGGNTIYF. As DNA, the CDR3 is TGTGCCAGCAGCTTAAACAGGGCAGGGGGAAACACCATATATTTT.

The gene calls are TRBV7-3 and TRBJ2-5; D gene uncertain. Trimming removed 0 bases at V and 1 base at J, with 3 bases between. Germline V lookup: CDR1 SGHTA, CDR2 FQGTGA. This CDR3 is 13 amino acids long. CDR3 amino acids: CASSLTRQETQYF. Written as DNA, the CDR3 is TGTGCCAGCAGCTTAACGCGCCAAGAGACCCAGTACTTC.

This chain connects TRBV5-1 to TRBJ2-7; 8 bases map to TRBD2. Germline values: CDR1 SGHRS, CDR2 YFSETQ. The CDR3 spans 14 residues. V shed 4 bases, J shed 0 bases, and the junction held 3 bases outside the gene matches. CDR3 in DNA: TGCGCCAGCAGCACGAGCGGGAGCTCCTACGAGCAGTACTTC. This encodes CASSTSGSSYEQYF. The full variable domain, with the rest looked up from reference TRBV5-1 and TRBJ2-7, is KAGVTQTPRYLIKTRGQQVTLSCSPISGHRSVSWYQQTPGQGLQFLFEYFSETQRNKGNFPGRFSGRQFSNSRSEMNVSTLELGDSALYLCASSTSGSSYEQYFGPGTRLTVT.

The chain's CDR3 is CASSLRGEGGYTF. For the CDR3, the DNA is TGTGCCAGCAGCTTGAGAGGGGAGGGAGGCTACACCTTC. The chain uses TRBV5-5 and TRBJ1-2, with D perhaps TRBD1 (5 bases). CDR1 and CDR2 (germline): SGHKS, YYEKEE (reference sequence). The CDR3 extends over 13 amino acids. Deletions cut 1 base from V and 8 bases from J, with 12 bases between.